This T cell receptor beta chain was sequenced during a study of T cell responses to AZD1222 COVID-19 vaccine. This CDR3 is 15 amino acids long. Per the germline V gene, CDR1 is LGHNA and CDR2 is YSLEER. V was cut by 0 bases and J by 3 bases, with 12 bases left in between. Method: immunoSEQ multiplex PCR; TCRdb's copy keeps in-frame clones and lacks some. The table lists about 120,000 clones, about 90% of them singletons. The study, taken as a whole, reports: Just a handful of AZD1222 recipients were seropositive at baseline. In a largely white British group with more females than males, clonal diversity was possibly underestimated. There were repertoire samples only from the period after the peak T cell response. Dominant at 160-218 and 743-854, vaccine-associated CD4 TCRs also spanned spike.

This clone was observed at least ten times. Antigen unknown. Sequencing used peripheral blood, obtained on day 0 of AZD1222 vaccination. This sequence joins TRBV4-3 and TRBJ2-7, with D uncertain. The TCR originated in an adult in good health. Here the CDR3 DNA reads TGCGCCAGCAGCCAAGACTCCCAAATGTTCTACGAGCAGTACTTC. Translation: CASSQDSQMFYEQYF.